Following are 18 T cell receptor beta chains from one sample sequenced in a study of T-cell reconstitution after alpha-beta-depleted transplantation in children. A library of TCRbeta sequences, prepared with unique molecular identifiers, was generated. TCRdb re-derived calls from the PCR reads in MiXCR, one entry per CDR3 protein. Of 600,000 to 700,000 distinct CDR3 sequences detected, approximately 16% appear once; the ten largest clones hold 1.1%. The specimen comprised PBMCs from the stem cell graft donor, sampled from the stem cell graft. All receptors derive from a human donor who donated a stem cell graft to a child with acute myeloid leukemia.

This clonotype was recorded at least ten times. V usage is TRBV6-5 and J usage is TRBJ2-2, with D unclear. Trimming removed 0 bases from V and 7 bases from J, with 9 bases in between. Looked up from germline, CDR1 is MNHEY and CDR2 is SVGAGI. The CDR3 contains 14 residues. The DNA of the CDR3 is TGTGCCAGCAGTTACTCCCTCATTGGCGGGGAGCTGTTTTTT. Protein sequence: CASSYSLIGGELFF.

This clonotype was counted at least ten times. The rearrangement joins TRBV12-3 or TRBV12-4 to TRBJ1-2; no reliable D call. This CDR3 comprises 12 residues. Trimming left V 1 base short and J 8 bases short, with 8 bases between. CDR3 nucleotide sequence: TGTGCCAGCAGTTTAGAGCCCTACGGCTACACCTTC. Amino acid sequence: CASSLEPYGYTF.

The rearrangement uses TRBV7-9 and TRBJ1-1, with unresolved D. The V gene's germline CDR1 is SEHNR and CDR2 FQNEAQ (reference sequence). V was pared by 8 bases and J by 3 bases, with 16 bases between. The length of the CDR3 is 14 residues. CDR3 loop: CASHDPGSHTEAFF. The CDR3 region has the DNA TGTGCCAGCCACGACCCGGGCAGCCACACTGAAGCTTTCTTT.

The V call is TRBV6-2 or TRBV6-3, the J call TRBJ2-1, with 8 bases identical to TRBD2. This CDR3 spans 17 amino acids. Germline V lookup: CDR1 MNHEY, CDR2 SVGEGT. V lost 0 bases, J lost 7 bases, and 11 bases stayed unmatched. The CDR3 spells CASSYSGTGGANNEQFF. The CDR3 nucleotides are TGTGCCAGCAGTTACTCGGGCACCGGGGGGGCAAATAATGAGCAGTTCTTC.

The chain uses TRBV7-2 and TRBJ2-5, with D possibly being TRBD1 or TRBD2 (5 bases each). Germline loops: CDR1 SGHTA, CDR2 FQGNSA. This CDR3 has 13 residues. V lost 5 bases and J 2 bases, leaving 9 bases between the germline ends. The CDR3 DNA sequence: TGTGCCAGCAGCCGGGACCCGCAAGAGACCCAGTACTTC. Encoded protein: CASSRDPQETQYF.

In this sample, this clonotype turned up many times. DNA of the CDR3: TGCAGCGTTGAGCGTGGGGCCACAGATACGCAGTATTTT. Protein product: CSVERGATDTQYF. The chain joins TRBV29-1 to TRBJ2-3; D is perhaps TRBD1 (5 bases). The V end was cut by 3 bases, the J end by 2 bases, with 9 bases between. Germline values: CDR1 SQVTM, CDR2 ANQGSEA. The CDR3 runs to 13 residues.

The rearrangement joins TRBV5-1 to TRBJ2-7, with 9 bases lining up with TRBD1. Looked up from germline, CDR1 is SGHRS and CDR2 is YFSETQ. With 4 bases clipped from V and 9 bases from J, the junction kept 17 bases outside the gene matches. The CDR3 contains 16 residues. For the CDR3, the DNA is TGCGCCAGCAGCGTATCACCGGGACAGGGAGATCCGCGGCAGTACTTC. Protein product: CASSVSPGQGDPRQYF.

This clonotype was detected ten times or more. The chain recombines TRBV5-5 with TRBJ2-3; TRBD1 agrees at 12 bases. From germline, CDR1 is SGHKS and CDR2 YYEKEE (reference sequence). The trim removed 3 bases at V and 5 bases at J, leaving 13 bases unmatched. There are 18 residues in the CDR3. The CDR3 spells CASSSRRGQGALGDTQYF. In nucleotides, the CDR3 is TGTGCCAGCAGCTCAAGACGGGGACAGGGGGCGCTCGGAGATACGCAGTATTTT.

This clonotype was seen many times. The V and J genes are TRBV12-3 or TRBV12-4 and TRBJ2-7, with TRBD2 as a possible D gene (5 bases). CDR3 length: 13 residues. Trimming stripped 6 bases from V and 0 bases from J, with 9 bases between. The CDR3 DNA reads as TGTGCCAGCAGCCTGGAGGACTCCTACGAGCAGTACTTC. This encodes CASSLEDSYEQYF.

This clonotype has more than one count but fewer than ten. V is TRBV6-1 and J is TRBJ2-7; D not certain. The length of the CDR3 is 12 residues. The germline V gene has CDR1 MNHNS and CDR2 SASEGT. This CDR3 reads CASCDTQREQYV. Written as DNA, the CDR3 is TGTGCCAGCTGTGATACCCAGCGCGAGCAGTACGTC.

This clonotype was counted between two and nine times. The rearrangement uses TRBV20-1 and TRBJ2-5; the match to TRBD1 covers 8 bases. Trimming cost V 6 bases and J 5 bases; bases outside gene matches: 8. The CDR3 has 13 amino acids. Germline V gene data show CDR1 as DFQATT and CDR2 as SNEGSKA (reference sequence). The CDR3 nucleotides are TGCAGTGCCGTTGGGACAGGAGGCGAGACCCAGTACTTC. Amino acids: CSAVGTGGETQYF.

The chain couples TRBV7-2 to TRBJ2-1, with D tentatively TRBD2 (6 bases). Per the germline V gene, CDR1 is SGHTA and CDR2 is FQGNSA. This CDR3 region has 15 residues. V lost 1 base and J 2 bases, leaving 9 bases between the germline ends. The DNA for the CDR3 is TGTGCCAGCAGCTTAGGGACTACTCCCTACAATGAGCAGTTCTTC. It specifies CASSLGTTPYNEQFF.

This clonotype was counted only a few times. This chain uses TRBV4-3 with TRBJ2-1; 9 nucleotides align to TRBD1. Trimming took 3 bases from V and 2 from J; bases not matched to a gene: 5. CDR3 length equals 16 residues. Germline V CDR1 and CDR2: LGHNA, YSLEER. The CDR3 loop is CASSHDRDRAYNEQFF. The CDR3 bases are TGCGCCAGCAGCCACGACCGGGACAGGGCCTACAATGAGCAGTTCTTC.

The genes are TRBV5-5 and TRBJ2-2; no definite D call. CDR1 SGHKS and CDR2 YYEKEE come from the germline V gene (reference sequence). Trimming cost V 5 bases and J 6 bases, with 14 bases left between them. The CDR3 sequence is 14 residues long. The CDR3 nucleotides read TGTGCCAGCAGACGAGTAGTAGAGTCCGGGGAGCTGTTTTTT. This translates into CASRRVVESGELFF.

This clonotype was picked up many times. This chain links TRBV20-1 with TRBJ1-6, with a possible D match to TRBD1 (6 bases). Trimming removed 6 bases at V and 0 bases at J, with 21 bases between. This CDR3 spans 18 amino acids. In germline, CDR1 is DFQATT, CDR2 SNEGSKA (reference sequence). CDR3 loop: CSAGAGTAISSYNSPLHF. The DNA for the CDR3 is TGCAGTGCGGGGGCCGGGACGGCAATTAGCTCCTATAATTCACCCCTCCACTTT.

This sequence joins TRBV11-2 and TRBJ2-1, with unresolved D. Germline V gives CDR1 SGHAT, CDR2 FQNNGV. Trimming took 0 bases from V and 3 from J, leaving 12 bases between them. CDR3 length equals 16 residues. The CDR3 spells CASSLDTRHGYNEQFF. CDR3 nucleotide sequence: TGTGCCAGCAGCTTAGATACTCGGCACGGCTACAATGAGCAGTTCTTC.

This clonotype was found a few times. The chain combines TRBV5-5 with TRBJ1-2, with D perhaps TRBD1 (5 bases). V lost 3 bases, J lost 0 bases, and 9 bases lay in between. From germline, CDR1 is SGHKS and CDR2 YYEKEE (reference sequence). The CDR3 has 14 residues. The CDR3 sequence is CASSSGPTNYGYTF. For the CDR3, the DNA is TGTGCCAGCAGCTCAGGGCCCACTAACTATGGCTACACCTTC.

This clonotype showed up just a few times. The chain links TRBV4-3 to TRBJ1-1; TRBD1 matches at 9 bases. Unmatched junction bases numbered 14, after V lost 4 bases and J lost 8 bases. This CDR3 spans 16 amino acids. Germline loops: CDR1 LGHNA, CDR2 YSLEER. The CDR3 nucleotides read TGCGCCAGCAGCCGGGGACAGGGAGCTTCTGGACGGGAAGCTTTCTTT. Protein sequence: CASSRGQGASGREAFF.